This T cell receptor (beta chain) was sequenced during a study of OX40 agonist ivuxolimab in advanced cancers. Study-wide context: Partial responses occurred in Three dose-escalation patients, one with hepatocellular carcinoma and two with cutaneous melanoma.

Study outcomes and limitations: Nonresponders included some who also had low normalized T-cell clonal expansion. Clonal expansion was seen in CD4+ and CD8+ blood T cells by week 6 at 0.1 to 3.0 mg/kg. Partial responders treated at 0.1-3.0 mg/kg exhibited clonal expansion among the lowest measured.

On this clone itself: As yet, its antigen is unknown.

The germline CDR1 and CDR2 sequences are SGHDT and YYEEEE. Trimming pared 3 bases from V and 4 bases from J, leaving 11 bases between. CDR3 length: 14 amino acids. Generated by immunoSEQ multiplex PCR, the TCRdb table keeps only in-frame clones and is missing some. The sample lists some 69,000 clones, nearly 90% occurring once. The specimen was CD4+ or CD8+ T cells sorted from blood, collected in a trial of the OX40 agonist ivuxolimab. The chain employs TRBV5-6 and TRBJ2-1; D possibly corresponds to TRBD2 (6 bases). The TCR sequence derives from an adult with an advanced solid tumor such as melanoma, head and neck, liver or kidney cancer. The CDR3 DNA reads TGTGCCAGCAGCTATGGACTACTTTACAATGAGCAGTTCTTC. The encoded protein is CASSYGLLYNEQFF.